This T cell receptor (beta chain) is from a study of T-cell reconstitution after alpha-beta-depleted transplantation in children. This clonotype was detected ten times or more. No antigen is known for it. Preparation of the TCRbeta library used unique molecular identifiers. TCRdb reanalysed the PCR reads using MiXCR and keeps one entry per CDR3 protein. The repertoire holds some 220,000 distinct CDR3 sequences, with about 11% as singletons. The CDR3 is 13 amino acids. Trimming removed 6 bases from V and 1 base from J, with 9 bases in between. Germline CDR1 SGHDN, CDR2 FVKESK. Study-wide findings and caveats: At one year after transplant, newly produced T cells mostly accounted for T-cell counts and diversity. At day 60, the high TCRbeta diversity found in some patients originated from recipient T cells and thymic progenitors that had survived. The study reportedly traced alpha-beta T cells about two months after transplant to several hundred expanded graft clones.

The sequences come from PBMCs, collected before TCRalphabeta/CD19-depleted stem cell transplant. The chain combines TRBV14 with TRBJ1-1; possibly TRBD1 for D (6 bases). This receptor was obtained from a child in the first two years of life with acute myeloid leukemia, due to receive a stem cell transplant. CDR3 in amino acids: CASRRQENTEAFF. In nucleotides, the CDR3 is TGTGCCAGCAGGAGACAGGAGAACACTGAAGCTTTCTTT.